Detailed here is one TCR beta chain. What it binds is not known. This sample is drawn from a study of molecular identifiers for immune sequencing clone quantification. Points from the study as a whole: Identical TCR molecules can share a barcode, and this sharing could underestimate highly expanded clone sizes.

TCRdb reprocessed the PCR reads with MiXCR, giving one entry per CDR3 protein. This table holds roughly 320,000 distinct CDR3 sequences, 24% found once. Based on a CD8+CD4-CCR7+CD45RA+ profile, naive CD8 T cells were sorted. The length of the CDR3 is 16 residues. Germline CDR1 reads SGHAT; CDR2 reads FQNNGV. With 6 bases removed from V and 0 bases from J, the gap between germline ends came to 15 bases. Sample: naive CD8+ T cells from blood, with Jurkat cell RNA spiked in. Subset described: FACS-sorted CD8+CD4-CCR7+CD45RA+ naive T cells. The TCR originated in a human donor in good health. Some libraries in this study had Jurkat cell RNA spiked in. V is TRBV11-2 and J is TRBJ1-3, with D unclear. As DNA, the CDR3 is TGTGCCAGCAGTCGCCAGCTTGGGCTCTCTGGAAACACCATATATTTT. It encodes CASSRQLGLSGNTIYF.